Following are 14 T cell receptor beta chains from one sample sequenced in a study of cytomegalovirus exposure and HLA in healthy donors. Repertoires were generated with immunoSEQ multiplex PCR, while TCRdb's copy carries only in-frame clones and drops some. The table lists tens of thousands of clones, around 96% of them singletons, with around 1.6% in the top ten. Sequencing used PBMCs. The receptors here all came from a man younger than 35 in good health and CMV-seropositive.

The genes are TRBV7-3 and TRBJ1-1; D gene uncertain. The CDR3 consists of 13 residues. Germline V CDR1 and CDR2: SGHTA, FQGTGA. Trimming cost V 2 bases and J 12 bases, with 16 bases left between them. CDR3 coding DNA: TGTGCCAGCAGCTTAGGTGGAGAGGCGGGGTCTTTCTTT. Residues: CASSLGGEAGSFF.

The genes are TRBV5-4 and TRBJ2-7; 12 bases are shared with TRBD1. With 3 bases clipped from V and 6 bases from J, the junction kept 4 bases outside the gene matches. The germline gives CDR1 SGHNT, CDR2 YYREEE (reference sequence). The CDR3 is made up of 14 amino acids. For the CDR3, the DNA is TGTGCCAGCAGCTCGGGACAGGGGGCAGTCGAGCAGTACTTC. It encodes CASSSGQGAVEQYF.

The CDR3 nucleotides are TGCGCCAGCAGTGAGGTGGGGGGAGATACGCAGTATTTT. Amino acid sequence: CASSEVGGDTQYF. The gene calls are TRBV10-2 and TRBJ2-3; TRBD2 is a possible D gene (6 bases). Between the trimmed V and J ends, which lost 2 bases and 5 bases, there was a span of 8 bases. The CDR3 has 13 amino acids. Germline V CDR1 and CDR2: WSHSY, SAAADI.

This clone has a single count. The chain is built from TRBV5-4 and TRBJ2-5; perhaps TRBD1 as D (5 bases). CDR1 is SGHNT and CDR2 is YYREEE in the germline V gene (reference sequence). The germline V and J ends were trimmed by 3 bases and 5 bases, with 17 bases remaining between them. This CDR3 spans 15 amino acids. The CDR3 sequence: CASSSLLTAGETQYF. DNA for the CDR3: TGTGCCAGCAGCTCGCTCCTGACAGCAGGCGAGACCCAGTACTTC.

The chain combines TRBV10-1 with TRBJ2-3, with D perhaps TRBD1 (6 bases). The CDR3 runs to 14 residues. Trimming took 5 bases from V and 0 from J, leaving 9 bases between them. CDR1 and CDR2 (germline): WNHNN, SYGVQD (reference sequence). CDR3 region: CASSPGQSTDTQYF. Here the CDR3 DNA reads TGCGCCAGCAGTCCAGGACAGAGCACAGATACGCAGTATTTT.

J is TRBJ2-1 and V is TRBV27; TRBD1 might be the D (6 bases). The CDR3 is 11 residues long. Germline assignment: CDR1 MNHEY and CDR2 SMNVEV (reference sequence). Trimming took off 5 bases at V and 10 bases at J, with 9 bases between the two ends. The CDR3 DNA reads as TGTGCCAGCAGTCGCGGACAGGAGCAGTTCTTC. This encodes CASSRGQEQFF.

This clone was seen only a few times. The genes are TRBV28 and TRBJ1-1; D unresolved. Trimming removed 2 bases from V and 4 bases from J, with 11 bases in between. CDR1 is MDHEN, CDR2 SYDVKM, per germline. The CDR3 spans 14 residues. DNA of the CDR3: TGTGCCAGCAGTTTAAGTAGCGGCGGCACTGAAGCTTTCTTT. It codes for CASSLSSGGTEAFF.

The chain links TRBV6-5 to TRBJ2-1; D might be TRBD2 (6 bases). CDR1 and CDR2 from the germline V gene are MNHEY and SVGAGI. With 6 bases removed from V and 7 bases from J, the gap between germline ends came to 16 bases. CDR3 length: 14 amino acids. The CDR3 loop is CASRHSGGLNEQFF. CDR3 coding DNA: TGTGCCAGCAGGCACTCCGGGGGACTTAATGAGCAGTTCTTC.

A remark on this clone: The junction differs from germline at one of its ends, possibly a read error. The chain is built from TRBV7-7 and TRBJ2-1; D is perhaps TRBD2 (6 bases). CDR1 and CDR2 from the germline V gene are SSHAT and FNYEAQ (reference sequence). This CDR3 spans 15 amino acids. CDR3 amino acids: CASSAGPGAYNEQFF. DNA for the CDR3: TGTGCTAGCAGCGCGGGGCCCGGCGCCTACAATGAGCAGTTCTTC.

The CDR3 region has the DNA TGCGCCAGCAGCCTCGACACTAGCAATCAGCCCCAGCATTTT. It codes for CASSLDTSNQPQHF. This chain connects TRBV10-2 to TRBJ1-5; D not certain. CDR1 WSHSY and CDR2 SAAADI come from the germline V gene. The CDR3 totals 14 residues. V dropped 6 bases and J dropped 0 bases, with 9 bases sitting between them.

The J gene is TRBJ1-2, the V gene TRBV19, with 9 bases lining up with TRBD1. This CDR3 is built from 15 residues. Per the germline V gene, CDR1 is LNHDA and CDR2 is SQIVND (reference sequence). V lost 7 bases to trimming and J lost 4 bases; unmatched junction nucleotides: 10. DNA of the CDR3: TGTGCCAGTACAACCGAGGGACAGGGCCCCTATGGCTACACCTTC. Protein: CASTTEGQGPYGYTF. Full variable domain (rest looked up from reference TRBV19 and TRBJ1-2): DGGITQSPKYLFRKEGQNVTLSCEQNLNHDAMYWYRQDPGQGLRLIYYSQIVNDFQKGDIAEGYSVSREKKESFPLTVTSAQKNPTAFYLCASTTEGQGPYGYTFGSGTRLTVV.

The chain links TRBV7-6 to TRBJ1-2; TRBD1 matches at 9 bases. Germline lookup yields CDR1 SGHVS and CDR2 FNYEAQ. The ends lost 5 bases at V and 6 bases at J; junction bases unmatched: 10. The CDR3 extends over 15 amino acids. The CDR3 region has the DNA TGTGCCAGCAGCCACAACACAGGGGGCTGGGATGGCTACACCTTC. It codes for CASSHNTGGWDGYTF.

The J gene is TRBJ2-3, the V gene TRBV28; 10 bases are a match to TRBD1. This CDR3 has 16 amino acids. Trimming at V came to 8 bases and at J to 0 bases, leaving 8 bases not matched to a gene. The V gene's germline CDR1 is MDHEN and CDR2 SYDVKM. CDR3 residues: CASGTGAESSTDTQYF. In DNA, the CDR3 is TGTGCCAGCGGGACAGGGGCGGAATCTAGCACAGATACGCAGTATTTT.

The gene calls are TRBV7-2 and TRBJ2-1; the D gene is possibly TRBD2 (6 bases). Germline assignment: CDR1 SGHTA and CDR2 FQGNSA. The CDR3 loop spans 12 amino acids. Trimming stripped 4 bases from V and 10 bases from J, with 11 bases between. CDR3 amino acids: CASSSRLGEQFF. The CDR3 bases are TGTGCCAGCAGCTCCCGACTAGGCGAGCAGTTCTTC.